The 2 T cell receptor beta chains below all came from one sample that was sequenced in a study of T cells after yellow fever vaccination. TCRdb redid the calling of the 5' RACE reads with MiXCR, one entry per CDR3 protein. The table has roughly 120,000 distinct CDR3 sequences, about 7.8% seen once; the top ten hold approximately 2.7%. The sequenced sample was CD4+ T cells sorted from PBMCs, obtained roughly 45 days after the first yellow fever vaccination. All receptors derive from a man between 18 and 35 years old who received the YFV17D yellow fever vaccine.

This clonotype appeared a few times. The rearrangement links TRBV7-9 to TRBJ2-3; 7 bases are a match to TRBD2. The CDR3 sequence is 15 residues long. Looked up from germline, CDR1 is SEHNR and CDR2 is FQNEAQ (reference sequence). V shed 7 bases, J shed 4 bases, and the junction held 11 bases outside the gene matches. CDR3 region: CASTTGNAGADTQYF. The CDR3 DNA follows: TGTGCCAGCACAACCGGTAACGCGGGGGCAGATACGCAGTATTTT.

This clonotype was detected many times. The V and J genes are TRBV2 and TRBJ2-1; the D call may be TRBD1 or TRBD2 (7 bases each). The V gene lost 6 bases and the J gene lost 7 bases, with 22 bases spanning the gap. Germline assignment: CDR1 SNHLY and CDR2 FYNNEI. This CDR3 contains 16 residues. DNA for the CDR3: TGTGCCAGCAGCGCCCTGACAGGGAGGGCGGAAAATGAGCAGTTCTTC. Its protein product is CASSALTGRAENEQFF.